Each of the 20 T cell receptor beta chains below was sequenced from the same sample in a study of T cell repertoires in cytomegalovirus infection. MiXCR was run by TCRdb on the reads, yielding one entry per CDR3 protein. Seen here are roughly 230,000 distinct CDR3 sequences, about a sixth observed once, and the top ten hold roughly half. The specimen was CD8+ T cells from PBMCs. The receptors shown here come from a human donor in good health (CMV status not recorded). Some clones in this sample may be carry-over from other donors' samples.

Only a few counts were recorded for this clonotype. The rearrangement links TRBV3-1 to TRBJ2-1; the match to TRBD2 covers 12 bases. This CDR3 is 14 amino acids long. Trimming at V came to 4 bases and at J to 11 bases, leaving 6 bases not matched to a gene. CDR1 is LGHDT and CDR2 is YNNKEL in the germline V gene (reference sequence). The CDR3 here is CASSPRLAGEQQFF. CDR3 in DNA: TGTGCCAGCAGCCCCCGACTAGCGGGGGAGCAGCAGTTCTTC.

The V and J genes are TRBV5-6 and TRBJ1-1, with TRBD1 matching over 8 bases. In germline, CDR1 is SGHDT, CDR2 YYEEEE. The CDR3 is 15 residues long. After removal of 0 bases from V and 6 bases from J, the junction contained 7 bases not matched to a gene. The CDR3 reads CASSLEDRVIPEAFF. The CDR3 DNA reads as TGTGCCAGCAGCTTGGAGGACAGGGTCATTCCTGAAGCTTTCTTT.

This clonotype was found many times. This chain joins TRBV28 and TRBJ2-3; D perhaps matches TRBD1 (5 bases). In germline, CDR1 is MDHEN, CDR2 SYDVKM. V dropped 8 bases and J dropped 5 bases, with 20 bases sitting between them. The CDR3 sequence is 15 residues long. The CDR3: CASVRMQGREDTQYF. CDR3 sequence (DNA): TGTGCCAGCGTCAGGATGCAGGGAAGGGAAGATACGCAGTATTTT.

The gene calls are TRBV9 and TRBJ2-4; D is uncertain. Trimming shortened V by 0 bases and J by 0 bases, and 10 bases separated the two germline ends. The CDR3 spans 16 residues. CDR1 SGDLS and CDR2 YYNGEE come from the germline V gene. CDR3 loop: CASSVGWKIAKNIQYF. As DNA, the CDR3 is TGTGCCAGCAGCGTAGGATGGAAAATAGCCAAAAACATTCAGTACTTC.

This clonotype was picked up many times. The rearrangement joins TRBV5-1 to TRBJ2-7, with D maybe TRBD1 (6 bases). The CDR3 sequence is 17 residues long. From germline, CDR1 is SGHRS and CDR2 YFSETQ. Deletions cut 1 base from V and 0 bases from J, with 17 bases between. CDR3 region: CASSLTTDRSASYEQYF. The CDR3 DNA is TGCGCCAGCAGCTTGACCACCGACAGGAGTGCCTCCTACGAGCAGTACTTC.

This clonotype was counted ten times or more. In DNA form, the CDR3 reads TGTGCCAGCAGCCAAGACGGACGGCTGAACACTGAAGCTTTCTTT. The encoded protein is CASSQDGRLNTEAFF. The V gene is TRBV7-6, the J gene TRBJ1-1; D is unresolved. CDR3 length: 15 residues. Germline V gene data show CDR1 as SGHVS and CDR2 as FNYEAQ. V was shortened by 5 bases and J by 0 bases, with 13 bases between the two germline ends. Full variable domain (rest looked up from reference TRBV7-6 and TRBJ1-1): GAGVSQSPRYKVTKRGQDVALRCDPISGHVSLYWYRQALGQGPEFLTYFNYEAQQDKSGLPNDRFSAERPEGSISTLTIQRTEQRDSAMYRCASSQDGRLNTEAFFGQGTRLTVV.

This clonotype was seen many times. The CDR3 loop reads CASSSPTQGIPGELFF. The CDR3 DNA reads as TGTGCCAGCAGCTCCCCGACCCAGGGGATCCCCGGGGAGCTGTTTTTT. This chain links TRBV7-9 with TRBJ2-2, with TRBD1 as a possible D gene (6 bases). The CDR3 loop spans 16 amino acids. The germline V and J ends were trimmed by 4 bases and 6 bases, with 18 bases remaining between them. CDR1 is SEHNR, CDR2 FQNEAQ, per germline (reference sequence).

As for this clonotype: A much larger clone lies one base from this, so it may be a read error. This rearrangement joins TRBV27 to TRBJ2-1, with 7 bases fitting TRBD1. Germline CDR1 is MNHEY and CDR2 is SMNVEV (reference sequence). The CDR3 consists of 14 residues. The CDR3 spells CASSSGTAYKEQFF. The CDR3 DNA sequence: TGTGCCAGCAGCTCCGGGACAGCCTACAAGGAGCAGTTCTTC.

Details on this clonotype: A much larger clone sits a single nucleotide away, making a read error possible. The chain couples TRBV6-5 to TRBJ2-5; 8 bases map to TRBD1. CDR1 MNHEY and CDR2 SVGAGI come from the germline V gene. Trimming at V came to 7 bases and at J to 3 bases, leaving 10 bases not matched to a gene. The CDR3 extends over 15 amino acids. The CDR3 nucleotides are TGTGCCAGCAATTCCTGGACAGGGAGTAAAGAGACCCAGTACTTC. It specifies CASNSWTGSKETQYF.

Ten or more counts support this clonotype. The rearrangement joins TRBV7-6 to TRBJ1-1, with D perhaps matching TRBD1 (5 bases). V lost 5 bases and J lost 3, with 10 bases in between. Germline CDR1 is SGHVS and CDR2 is FNYEAQ. CDR3 size: 13 residues. In DNA, the CDR3 is TGTGCCAGCAGCGGGGCCGTGGACACTGAAGCTTTCTTT. This encodes CASSGAVDTEAFF.

This chain's CDR3 is CASSKTSGGIEVYQETQYF. The DNA of the CDR3 is TGCGCCAGCAGCAAAACTAGCGGGGGGATCGAGGTGTACCAAGAGACCCAGTACTTC. The chain is built from TRBV5-1 and TRBJ2-5, with 12 bases that match TRBD2. V was pared by 4 bases and J by 0 bases, with 13 bases of the junction left unmatched. This CDR3 spans 19 amino acids. The V gene's germline CDR1 is SGHRS and CDR2 YFSETQ.

In its sample, this clonotype was seen a few times. The chain links TRBV7-8 to TRBJ2-1, with a tentative D call TRBD2 (7 bases). V lost 2 bases to trimming and J lost 8 bases, with 13 bases between them. From germline, CDR1 is SGHVS and CDR2 FQNEAQ. The length of the CDR3 is 14 residues. The CDR3 loop is CASSLSGGGHEQFF. The CDR3 DNA reads as TGTGCCAGCAGCTTAAGTGGGGGGGGGCATGAGCAGTTCTTC.

This clonotype was observed a handful of times. The rearrangement joins TRBV6-6 to TRBJ1-1; D call uncertain. CDR1 and CDR2 from the germline V gene are MNHNY and SVGAGI (reference sequence). CDR3 size: 15 residues. Trimming took off 4 bases at V and 1 base at J, with 13 bases between the two ends. CDR3 nucleotide sequence: TGTGCCAGCAGTTTGAAGGGAGGAGGGAACACTGAAGCTTTCTTT. Its translation: CASSLKGGGNTEAFF.

This clonotype has ten or more counts. The rearrangement links TRBV28 to TRBJ1-6, with 7 bases that match TRBD1. V shed 2 bases and J 5 bases; nucleotides not matched to a gene: 3. The CDR3 extends over 15 amino acids. Germline CDR1 MDHEN, CDR2 SYDVKM. CDR3 in amino acids: CASSLLQGNNSPLHF. CDR3 in DNA: TGTGCCAGCAGTTTACTACAGGGGAATAATTCACCCCTCCACTTT.

The chain combines TRBV4-1 with TRBJ1-2, with 8 positions matching TRBD1. The CDR3 contains 15 residues. V shed 0 bases, J shed 3 bases, and the junction held 3 bases outside the gene matches. Germline assignment: CDR1 MGHRA and CDR2 YSYEKL. The CDR3 nucleotides are TGCGCCAGCAGCCAAGACAGGGGGCTAGACTATGGCTACACCTTC. Translated, it gives CASSQDRGLDYGYTF.

This clonotype was seen a handful of times. The V call is TRBV5-4, the J call TRBJ1-2; a weak D match, TRBD1 (5 bases). Trimming cost V 4 bases and J 3 bases, with 16 bases left between them. The CDR3 contains 15 residues. Germline V gene sequence: CDR1 SGHNT, CDR2 YYREEE (reference sequence). The CDR3 protein is CASSTNEGLDYGYTF. As DNA, the CDR3 is TGTGCCAGCAGCACGAACGAGGGGCTGGACTATGGCTACACCTTC.

As to this clonotype: This clone may be a read error of a much larger clone one base away. This chain connects TRBV5-1 to TRBJ1-1, with D possibly being TRBD1 (6 bases). The CDR3 covers 15 residues. Germline-derived CDR1 and CDR2 are SGHRS and YFSETQ. CDR3 amino acids: CVSSYSGATNTEAFF. CDR3 sequence (DNA): TGCGTCAGCAGTTATTCGGGGGCCACGAACACTGAAGCTTTCTTT.

The table lists this clonotype with many counts. The chain has TRBV12-3 or TRBV12-4 and TRBJ2-2; D gene unclear. Between the trimmed V and J ends, which lost 5 bases and 3 bases, there was a span of 13 bases. The CDR3 runs 15 residues. This CDR3 reads CASSPSAPDTGELFF. CDR3 DNA: TGTGCCAGCAGTCCCTCAGCCCCGGACACCGGGGAGCTGTTTTTT.

This clonotype was picked up a small number of times. The chain carries TRBV10-3 and TRBJ1-5, with D unclear. The V and J ends lost 2 bases and 1 base respectively, with 3 bases between them. The CDR3 is 13 residues long. Germline V lookup: CDR1 ENHRY, CDR2 SYGVKD. The CDR3 bases are TGTGCCATCAGTGAGATCAGCAATCAGCCCCAGCATTTT. Translating it yields CAISEISNQPQHF.

The genes are TRBV28 and TRBJ2-7, with 12 bases aligning to TRBD1. Unmatched junction bases numbered 5, after V lost 4 bases and J lost 4 bases. Germline assignment: CDR1 MDHEN and CDR2 SYDVKM. The CDR3 is made up of 15 amino acids. CDR3 residues: CASSSGQGAMYEQYF. For the CDR3, the DNA is TGTGCCAGCAGTTCGGGACAGGGGGCGATGTACGAGCAGTACTTC.